The 18 T cell receptor beta chains below all came from one sample that was sequenced in a study of shared clonotypes between healthy human individuals. TCRdb's copy holds only in-frame clones and misses some; the assay was immunoSEQ multiplex PCR. The table has more than 2,000,000 clones, around 90% seen once; the top ten hold 0.13% to 0.15%. Specimen: naive CD4+ T cells sorted from blood. Subset defined: CD45RA+ positively selected. The source of these receptors is a young man in good health.

The rearrangement joins TRBV5-1 to TRBJ1-4, with 8 bases matching TRBD1. CDR3 size: 15 residues. Germline V CDR1 and CDR2: SGHRS, YFSETQ. V was pared by 4 bases and J by 3 bases, with 5 bases of the junction left unmatched. The CDR3 protein is CASSLPGQANEKLFF. The CDR3 region has the DNA TGCGCCAGCAGCCTGCCGGGACAGGCTAATGAAAAACTGTTTTTT.

The count of this clone is one. The chain recombines TRBV5-5 with TRBJ2-7; no definite D call. V lost 4 bases and J lost 0, with 17 bases in between. The CDR3 is 16 amino acids. CDR1 and CDR2 (germline): SGHKS, YYEKEE (reference sequence). CDR3 sequence: CASSPLQQAASYEQYF. CDR3 coding DNA: TGTGCCAGCAGCCCCCTACAGCAAGCAGCCTCCTACGAGCAGTACTTC.

V and J are TRBV4-1 and TRBJ2-4; D is undetermined. Germline loops: CDR1 MGHRA, CDR2 YSYEKL. This CDR3 contains 16 residues. Trimming cost V 0 bases and J 0 bases, with 9 bases left between them. DNA for the CDR3: TGCGCCAGCAGCCAAGACATAAGTTTAGCCAAAAACATTCAGTACTTC. It is translated as CASSQDISLAKNIQYF.

This chain uses TRBV9 with TRBJ2-3; 8 bases line up with TRBD1. With V trimmed by 5 bases and J by 4 bases, 9 bases remained unmatched. Germline-derived CDR1 and CDR2 are SGDLS and YYNGEE. This CDR3 region has 15 residues. The CDR3 loop reads CASRLGTGKSDTQYF. For the CDR3, the DNA is TGTGCCAGCAGGTTGGGGACAGGCAAGTCAGATACGCAGTATTTT.

This sequence joins TRBV2 and TRBJ1-4; D unclear. The CDR3 has 13 amino acids. Per the germline V gene, CDR1 is SNHLY and CDR2 is FYNNEI. V lost 10 bases to trimming and J lost 10 bases, with 19 bases between them. The CDR3 loop is CATSGPTLGKLFF. The CDR3 bases are TGTGCCACCTCGGGCCCAACCCTCGGAAAACTGTTTTTT.

V gene TRBV28 combines with J gene TRBJ1-2; the D gene is possibly TRBD1 (5 bases). This CDR3 contains 14 residues. The ends were cut back, 4 bases at V and 3 bases at J, with 12 bases in the middle. Germline-derived CDR1 and CDR2 are MDHEN and SYDVKM. The CDR3 spells CASSSGLVYYGYTF. CDR3 sequence (DNA): TGTGCCAGCAGTTCAGGGTTGGTTTACTATGGCTACACCTTC.

The gene calls are TRBV27 and TRBJ2-7; 8 bases agree with TRBD1. The CDR3 sequence is 15 residues long. The junction had 9 bases not matched to a gene; V was cut back by 2 bases and J by 6 bases. The germline V gene has CDR1 MNHEY and CDR2 SMNVEV (reference sequence). The CDR3 sequence is CASSLTQGALFEQYF. The CDR3 DNA sequence: TGTGCCAGCAGTTTAACTCAGGGGGCGCTGTTCGAGCAGTACTTC.

J is TRBJ1-5 and V is TRBV7-8; TRBD1 aligns across 7 bases. This CDR3 contains 14 residues. The V and J ends lost 4 bases and 7 bases, in that order; junction bases with no gene match: 7. Germline V gene sequence: CDR1 SGHVS, CDR2 FQNEAQ. The CDR3 DNA reads TGTGCCAGCAGCTCAAAAAGGGGGCACCAGCCCCAGCATTTT. This sequence encodes CASSSKRGHQPQHF.

This rearrangement joins TRBV6-6 to TRBJ1-2; TRBD1 agrees at 7 bases. The CDR3 is 15 residues long. Losses at the gene ends were 4 bases for V and 2 bases for J; bases not matched to a gene: 7. Germline CDR1 is MNHNY and CDR2 is SVGAGI (reference sequence). This CDR3 reads CASSLPTGTNYGYTF. The CDR3 DNA reads as TGTGCCAGCAGTTTACCGACAGGGACCAACTATGGCTACACCTTC.

The chain's CDR3 is CASSQPLGETQYF. CDR3 sequence (DNA): TGCGCCAGCAGTCAACCGCTAGGGGAGACCCAGTACTTC. The V and J genes are TRBV23-1 and TRBJ2-5; no clear D. TRBV23-1 is given ORF status, its function remaining uncertain. V shed 2 bases and J shed 5 bases, with 9 bases lying between them. The CDR3 is 13 amino acids.

This clone showed up just once. V gene TRBV30 combines with J gene TRBJ1-4; D is ambiguous. CDR3 length equals 16 residues. The germline gives CDR1 GTSNPN, CDR2 SVGIG (reference sequence). The ends were cut back, 2 bases at V and 0 bases at J, with 13 bases in the middle. CDR3: CAWSLGSGTTNEKLFF. In nucleotides, the CDR3 is TGTGCCTGGAGTCTTGGATCCGGGACAACTAATGAAAAACTGTTTTTT.

V is TRBV6-5 and J is TRBJ1-1; D remains ambiguous. Looked up from germline, CDR1 is MNHEY and CDR2 is SVGAGI. The CDR3 loop spans 11 amino acids. Trimming pared 6 bases from V and 4 bases from J, leaving 6 bases between. The CDR3 spells CASSPGTEAFF. The CDR3, as DNA: TGTGCCAGCAGCCCGGGCACTGAAGCTTTCTTT.

This chain joins TRBV28 and TRBJ1-4; D is unresolved. This CDR3 contains 15 residues. Trimming removed 4 bases from V and 0 bases from J, with 9 bases in between. CDR1 MDHEN and CDR2 SYDVKM come from the germline V gene. The CDR3 DNA reads TGTGCCAGCAGTTCCCCACACTCAACTAATGAAAAACTGTTTTTT. Its translation is CASSSPHSTNEKLFF.

The V gene is TRBV19, the J gene TRBJ2-5; D is unclear. This CDR3 region has 18 residues. The V end was cut by 2 bases, the J end by 2 bases, with 21 bases between. Germline assignment: CDR1 LNHDA and CDR2 SQIVND (reference sequence). CDR3 bases: TGTGCCAGTAGTATAAGGGCAGGTTCCTTAAGAGAGCAAGAGACCCAGTACTTC. Translation: CASSIRAGSLREQETQYF.

J is TRBJ1-4 and V is TRBV19; 9 nucleotides match TRBD1. The CDR3 runs 15 residues. Looked up from germline, CDR1 is LNHDA and CDR2 is SQIVND (reference sequence). J was trimmed by 5 bases and V by 6 bases; bases with no gene match: 7. Written as DNA, the CDR3 is TGTGCCAGTAGCCTATCCGGGACAGGGAATGAAAAACTGTTTTTT. It yields the protein CASSLSGTGNEKLFF.

The genes are TRBV6-6 and TRBJ1-4; 7 bases are shared with TRBD1. From germline, CDR1 is MNHNY and CDR2 SVGAGI (reference sequence). This CDR3 spans 14 amino acids. The V gene end was trimmed by 6 bases and the J gene end by 7 bases; junction bases not matched to a gene: 8. For the CDR3, the DNA is TGTGCCAGCAGACTCGACAGGGCGGGTGAAAAACTGTTTTTT. Translating it yields CASRLDRAGEKLFF.

CDR3 DNA: TGTGCCAGTAGTAAGGCGGGAGGACCCACAGATACGCAGTATTTT. This translates into CASSKAGGPTDTQYF. This chain connects TRBV19 to TRBJ2-3, with TRBD2 matching over 8 bases. With V trimmed by 4 bases and J by 2 bases, 5 bases remained unmatched. This CDR3 has 15 amino acids. Germline loops: CDR1 LNHDA, CDR2 SQIVND (reference sequence).

The chain has TRBV6-1 and TRBJ2-2, with a tentative D call TRBD1 (6 bases). Per germline, CDR1 MNHNS and CDR2 SASEGT. V was cut by 6 bases and J by 5 bases, with 10 bases left in between. CDR3 length: 13 amino acids. CDR3 nucleotide sequence: TGTGCCAGCAGCGGACAGTCGACCGGGGAGCTGTTTTTT. The encoded protein is CASSGQSTGELFF.